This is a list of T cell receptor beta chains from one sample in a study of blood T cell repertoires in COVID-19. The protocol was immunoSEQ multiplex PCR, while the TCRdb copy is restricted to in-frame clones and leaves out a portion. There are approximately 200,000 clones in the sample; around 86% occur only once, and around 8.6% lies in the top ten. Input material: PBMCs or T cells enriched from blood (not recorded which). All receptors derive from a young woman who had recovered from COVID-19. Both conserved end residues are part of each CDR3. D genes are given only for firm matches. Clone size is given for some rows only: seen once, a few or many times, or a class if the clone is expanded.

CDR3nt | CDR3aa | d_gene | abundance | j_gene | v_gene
TGTGCCAGCAGCTTAGCACTAGCGGGAGAAAATGAGCAGTTCTTC | CASSLALAGENEQFF | TRBD2 | . | TRBJ2-1 | TRBV7-2
TGTGCCAGCAGCTTACAAGGGGGCTTTTACGAGCAGTACTTC | CASSLQGGFYEQYF | TRBD1 | . | TRBJ2-7 | TRBV7-9
TGTGCCAGCAGCCCGCACCATTGGGACAGGGCGACACAGAACACTGAAGCTTTCTTT | CASSPHHWDRATQNTEAFF | TRBD1 | . | TRBJ1-1 | TRBV7-8
TGTGCCAGCAGCCCAACTACGGGAGGGCCTTCCTACGAGCAGTACTTC | CASSPTTGGPSYEQYF | TRBD2 | . | TRBJ2-7 | TRBV11-2
TGCAGTGCTAGAGAGTCCGGGGAGCAGTACTTC | CSARESGEQYF | . | few | TRBJ2-7 | TRBV20-1
TGTGCCAGCAGCCAATTCGGGAACACTGAAGCTTTCTTT | CASSQFGNTEAFF | . | once | TRBJ1-1 | TRBV4-2
TGTGCCAGTAGTAGGGACAGCTCCCTAACTAGCACAGATACGCAGTATTTT | CASSRDSSLTSTDTQYF | TRBD1 | . | TRBJ2-3 | TRBV19
TGTGCCGGGGAGGGCGGTCTCGAACCCGGACAGGAATGGGGCTACGAGCAGTACTTC | CAGEGGLEPGQEWGYEQYF | . | . | TRBJ2-7 | TRBV30
TGTGCCAGCAGCTCAGGGGACACCGGGCAAGAGACCCAGTACTTC | CASSSGDTGQETQYF | . | . | TRBJ2-5 | TRBV27
TGTGCCAGCAGCCAAGAGTTTTGGACAGCTACTAACTATGGCTACACCTTC | CASSQEFWTATNYGYTF | . | . | TRBJ1-2 | TRBV3-1/TRBV3-2
TGCAGTGCTAGGAGGGCCAATGAGCAGTTCTTC | CSARRANEQFF | . | . | TRBJ2-1 | TRBV20-1
TGTGCCAGCAGAGGACTAGACAAGGAGACCCAGTACTTC | CASRGLDKETQYF | TRBD2 | . | TRBJ2-5 | TRBV7-9
TGCGCCAGCAGCTTGGTCGAGGGGGCGCAAGATACGCAGTATTTT | CASSLVEGAQDTQYF | TRBD1 | . | TRBJ2-3 | TRBV5-1
TGTGCCAGCAGTTTCTACCGGACTAGCTTTGGTGAGCAGTTCTTC | CASSFYRTSFGEQFF | TRBD2 | . | TRBJ2-1 | TRBV27
TGTGCCAGCAGCCAAAGGGGGAATGGCTACACCTTC | CASSQRGNGYTF | . | . | TRBJ1-2 | TRBV3-1/TRBV3-2
TGCGCCACGGGGGGACGAACCGGGGAGCTGTTTTTT | CATGGRTGELFF | TRBD2 | . | TRBJ2-2 | TRBV6-5